Each of the 15 T cell receptor beta chains below was sequenced from the same sample in a study of shared clonotypes between healthy human individuals. Profiled with immunoSEQ multiplex PCR; TCRdb holds only in-frame clones, not every one. The sample contains around 750,000 clones, around 72% of which appear only once. Material for sequencing was memory CD4+ T cells sorted from blood. Subset reported: CD45RA-negative fraction. The receptors shown here come from a woman in her 30s in good health.

DNA of the CDR3: TGTGCCAGCAGCCGTGGGGTCACTGAAGCTTTCTTT. Translation gives CASSRGVTEAFF. V usage is TRBV28 and J usage is TRBJ1-1; no clear D. The germline V gene encodes CDR1 MDHEN and CDR2 SYDVKM. The CDR3 consists of 12 residues. Trimming shortened V by 6 bases and J by 4 bases, and 9 bases separated the two germline ends.

This chain uses TRBV11-2 with TRBJ2-2, with 10 bases matching TRBD2. The CDR3 is 16 residues long. CDR1 is SGHAT, CDR2 FQNNGV, per germline. V was pared by 9 bases and J by 1 base, with 8 bases of the junction left unmatched. The CDR3 spells CASAIIAGGNTGELFF. CDR3 coding DNA: TGTGCCAGTGCTATAATAGCGGGAGGGAACACCGGGGAGCTGTTTTTT.

V usage is TRBV27 and J usage is TRBJ2-1, with TRBD2 matching 7 bases. The CDR3 has 13 amino acids. V trimming: 6 bases; J trimming: 12 bases; junction bases outside the gene matches: 11. Germline V gene data show CDR1 as MNHEY and CDR2 as SMNVEV (reference sequence). The CDR3 DNA follows: TGTGCCAGCAGCCCCCAGGCGGGAGTCAGGCAGTTCTTC. This translates into CASSPQAGVRQFF.

The rearrangement joins TRBV7-2 to TRBJ2-2; 7 positions agree with TRBD1. The CDR3 totals 17 residues. CDR1 is SGHTA, CDR2 FQGNSA, per germline. J was trimmed by 6 bases and V by 3 bases; bases with no gene match: 13. CDR3 region: CASSLQPSNQGAGELFF. The CDR3 DNA reads as TGTGCCAGCAGCTTGCAACCTTCGAATCAGGGGGCCGGGGAGCTGTTTTTT.

The rearrangement links TRBV28 to TRBJ1-4, with TRBD1 as a possible D gene (6 bases). From germline, CDR1 is MDHEN and CDR2 SYDVKM. Trimming pared 6 bases from V and 8 bases from J, leaving 16 bases between. The CDR3 covers 14 residues. The CDR3 sequence: CASRLTGSLEKLFF. DNA for the CDR3: TGTGCCAGCAGACTTACAGGGAGTCTAGAAAAACTGTTTTTT.

This clone was observed a few times. The rearrangement uses TRBV2 and TRBJ1-2; D not certain. This CDR3 has 15 residues. V lost 4 bases and J 4 bases, leaving 16 bases between the germline ends. Germline V gives CDR1 SNHLY, CDR2 FYNNEI. The CDR3 protein is CASSAILVTRYGYTF. DNA for the CDR3: TGTGCCAGCAGTGCGATTCTAGTTACACGCTATGGCTACACCTTC. Using reference TRBV2 and TRBJ1-2 for the parts outside the CDR3, the full variable domain is EPEVTQTPSHQVTQMGQEVILRCVPISNHLYFYWYRQILGQKVEFLVSFYNNEISEKSEIFDDQFSVERPDGSNFTLKIRSTKLEDSAMYFCASSAILVTRYGYTFGSGTRLTVV.

V and J are TRBV9 and TRBJ2-7; D may match TRBD1 or TRBD2 (5 bases each). This CDR3 has 13 amino acids. CDR1 is SGDLS and CDR2 is YYNGEE in the germline V gene. V was pared by 0 bases and J by 5 bases, with 9 bases between. This chain's CDR3 is CASSVGRDHEQYF. CDR3 nucleotides: TGTGCCAGCAGCGTAGGAAGGGACCACGAGCAGTACTTC.

This chain connects TRBV28 to TRBJ1-2; a weak D match, TRBD1 (5 bases). This CDR3 comprises 13 residues. Germline lookup yields CDR1 MDHEN and CDR2 SYDVKM. V lost 3 bases to trimming and J lost 8 bases, with 13 bases between them. The CDR3 sequence: CASSFGTAVGYTF. The CDR3 nucleotides are TGTGCCAGCAGTTTCGGGACCGCGGTGGGCTACACCTTC.

This clone was detected only a few times. This chain uses TRBV5-4 with TRBJ2-3, with TRBD2 identical over 9 bases. With V trimmed by 4 bases and J by 2 bases, 5 bases remained unmatched. The length of the CDR3 is 15 residues. Germline CDR1 SGHNT, CDR2 YYREEE (reference sequence). As DNA, the CDR3 is TGTGCCAGCAGCAGAGCGGGGGGTGACACAGATACGCAGTATTTT. Its protein is CASSRAGGDTDTQYF.

The J gene is TRBJ2-5, the V gene TRBV27; D perhaps matches TRBD1 (7 bases). Germline V gene lookup returns CDR1 MNHEY and CDR2 SMNVEV (reference sequence). This CDR3 is built from 15 residues. Trimming removed 3 bases at V and 7 bases at J, with 18 bases between. For the CDR3, the DNA is TGTGCCAGCAGTTTTCAGACAGGGAGGTCGGGGACCCAGTACTTC. It specifies CASSFQTGRSGTQYF.

This clone was counted at least ten times. The chain carries TRBV7-8 and TRBJ2-1; 14 bases match TRBD2. Germline V gives CDR1 SGHVS, CDR2 FQNEAQ. J was trimmed by 8 bases and V by 4 bases; bases with no gene match: 16. The CDR3 loop spans 19 amino acids. The CDR3: CASSSRGTSGSSASDEQFF. The CDR3, as DNA: TGTGCCAGCAGCTCTCGGGGGACTAGCGGGAGTTCAGCGTCCGATGAGCAGTTCTTC.

The chain uses TRBV19 and TRBJ1-2, with D uncertain. Germline loops: CDR1 LNHDA, CDR2 SQIVND (reference sequence). CDR3 size: 13 residues. Trimming removed 6 bases from V and 0 bases from J, with 8 bases in between. The chain's CDR3 is CASSPDANYGYTF. The CDR3 DNA reads as TGTGCCAGTAGCCCGGACGCTAACTATGGCTACACCTTC. Filled out from reference TRBV19 and TRBJ1-2, the complete variable domain reads DGGITQSPKYLFRKEGQNVTLSCEQNLNHDAMYWYRQDPGQGLRLIYYSQIVNDFQKGDIAEGYSVSREKKESFPLTVTSAQKNPTAFYLCASSPDANYGYTFGSGTRLTVV.

This clone was detected only a few times. V and J are TRBV7-7 and TRBJ2-3; 7 bases agree with TRBD2. This CDR3 region has 16 residues. Germline loops: CDR1 SSHAT, CDR2 FNYEAQ (reference sequence). Trimming at V came to 4 bases and at J to 5 bases, leaving 12 bases not matched to a gene. In DNA, the CDR3 is TGTGCCAGCAGCTGTTTCCAGCGGGAACGGAGAGATACGCAGTATTTT. Residues: CASSCFQRERRDTQYF.

This clone occurred a few times. The CDR3 here is CASSFAAGHLRSYEQYF. The CDR3 coding sequence is TGTGCCAGCAGCTTCGCCGCAGGCCATCTTCGTTCCTACGAGCAGTACTTC. This sequence joins TRBV7-9 and TRBJ2-7; D is undetermined. There are 17 residues in the CDR3. Trimming left V 3 bases short and J 1 base short, with 19 bases between. Germline loops: CDR1 SEHNR, CDR2 FQNEAQ (reference sequence).

This clone was picked up a small number of times. The chain couples TRBV7-2 to TRBJ1-4, with 7 positions matching TRBD1. V lost 5 bases and J lost 10; bases outside the gene matches: 13. Per germline, CDR1 SGHTA and CDR2 FQGNSA. The CDR3 totals 15 residues. CDR3 amino acids: CASSLKTGTSGKLFF. CDR3 coding DNA: TGTGCCAGCAGCCTCAAGACAGGGACCTCCGGAAAACTGTTTTTT.